Described below is a single TCR beta chain sequence and its context. Its antigen is currently unknown. This CDR3 is 14 amino acids long. Germline lookup yields CDR1 KGHSH and CDR2 LQKENI. The ends were cut back, 1 base at V and 3 bases at J, with 9 bases in the middle. This specimen belongs to a study of cytomegalovirus exposure and HLA in healthy donors. General observations from the study: Based on reports, TCR beta sequences accurately predicted HLA-A and HLA-B alleles for most subjects.

The PCR ran on 60 Vbeta and 13 Jbeta primers. The table came from immunoSEQ multiplex PCR; TCRdb's copy has only in-frame clones and leaves some out. The table records 200,000 to 250,000 clones, 70% to 85% of them present only once. The chain is built from TRBV18 and TRBJ1-1; possibly TRBD1 for D (5 bases). This receptor was obtained from an older woman in good health and CMV-seropositive. Input material: PBMCs. CDR3 DNA sequence: TGTGCCAGCTCACCACTGGGGGGGGACACTGAAGCTTTCTTT. Translated: CASSPLGGDTEAFF.